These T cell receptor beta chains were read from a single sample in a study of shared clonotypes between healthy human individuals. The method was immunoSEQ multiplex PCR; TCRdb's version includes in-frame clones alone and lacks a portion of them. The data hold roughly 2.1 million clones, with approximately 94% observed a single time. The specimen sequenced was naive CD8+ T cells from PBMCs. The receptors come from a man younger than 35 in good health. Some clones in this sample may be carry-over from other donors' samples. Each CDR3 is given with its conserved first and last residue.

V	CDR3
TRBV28	CASSLVGITEAFF
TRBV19	CASSSGSTDTGELFF
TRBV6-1	CASKPGTGTTGELFF
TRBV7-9	CASSPWTGKETQYF
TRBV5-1	CASSLVTNTEAFF
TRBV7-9	CASSPTPTGLNTEAFF
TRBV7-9	CASSSFREYYGYTF
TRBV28	CASSYRGRTDTQYF
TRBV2	CASSDYRSGYEQYF
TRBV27	CASSTVGGAETQYF
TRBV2	CASSRLAGERGNNEQFF
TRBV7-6	CASSQASGRTEQYF
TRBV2	CASSEGRITNEKLFF
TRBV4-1	CASSQGGRTLPHEQYF
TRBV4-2	CASSQGGLPKDTQYF
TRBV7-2	CASSLGDLGPYNEQFF
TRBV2	CASIRQGGTNYGYTF
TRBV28	CASSFRRGEQYF
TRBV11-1	CATSFGVLGSYNEQFF
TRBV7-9	CASSSREGGNTEAFF
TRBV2	CASSDLLGGLGYGYTF
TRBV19	CASSQGPNEQFF
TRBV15	CATSRVVYTGELFF
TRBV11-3	CARAVDTGELFF
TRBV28	CASRPEDSLPLAFF
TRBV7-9	CASSQRETGGVYGYTF
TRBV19	CASSIDLGSLEQYF
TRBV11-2	CASSLEGYEQYF
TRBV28	CASSGRDREAFF
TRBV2	CASSTKWVDGYTF
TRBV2	CASSEGLLNEQYF
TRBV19	CASSLRGSYNEQFF
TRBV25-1	CASSHPGTGTGELFF
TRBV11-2	CASSLWQGETQYF
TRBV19	CASSIVGTYEQYF
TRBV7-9	CASSLADYGYTF
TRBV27	CASSSATGGAVEAFF
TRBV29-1	CSVEDRLESDTGELFF
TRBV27	CASRRGGSNQPQHF
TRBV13	CASSPALPLQGMTEAFF
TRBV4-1	CASSQRLAEETQYF